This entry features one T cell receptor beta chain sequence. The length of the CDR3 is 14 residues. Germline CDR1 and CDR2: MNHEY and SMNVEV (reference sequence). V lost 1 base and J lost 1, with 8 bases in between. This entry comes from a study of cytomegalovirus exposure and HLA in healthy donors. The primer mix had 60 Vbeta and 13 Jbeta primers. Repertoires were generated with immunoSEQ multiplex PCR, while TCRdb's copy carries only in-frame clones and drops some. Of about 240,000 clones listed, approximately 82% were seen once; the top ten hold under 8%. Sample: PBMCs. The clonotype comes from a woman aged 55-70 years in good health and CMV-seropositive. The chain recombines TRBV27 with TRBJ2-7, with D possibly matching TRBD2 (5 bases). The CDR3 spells CASSLWEKSYEQYF. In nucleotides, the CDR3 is TGTGCCAGCAGTTTATGGGAGAAATCCTACGAGCAGTACTTC.